What follows describes a single T cell receptor (beta chain). The sample comes from a study of control samples from healthy donors and cancer patients. Sequenced by immunoSEQ multiplex PCR; TCRdb stores in-frame clones only, minus some. Of some 150,000 clones listed, 75% to 95% are singletons. The CDR3 consists of 17 residues. The germline gives CDR1 MNHNS, CDR2 SASEGT. Losses at the gene ends were 4 bases for V and 3 bases for J; bases not matched to a gene: 13. The rearrangement joins TRBV6-1 to TRBJ1-2, with 8 bases identical to TRBD1. The sample was blood. The sequence came from a young man in good health. The CDR3 sequence is CASSALPQGAFDYGYTF. The CDR3 DNA sequence: TGTGCCAGCAGTGCCCTACCTCAGGGGGCCTTTGACTATGGCTACACCTTC.